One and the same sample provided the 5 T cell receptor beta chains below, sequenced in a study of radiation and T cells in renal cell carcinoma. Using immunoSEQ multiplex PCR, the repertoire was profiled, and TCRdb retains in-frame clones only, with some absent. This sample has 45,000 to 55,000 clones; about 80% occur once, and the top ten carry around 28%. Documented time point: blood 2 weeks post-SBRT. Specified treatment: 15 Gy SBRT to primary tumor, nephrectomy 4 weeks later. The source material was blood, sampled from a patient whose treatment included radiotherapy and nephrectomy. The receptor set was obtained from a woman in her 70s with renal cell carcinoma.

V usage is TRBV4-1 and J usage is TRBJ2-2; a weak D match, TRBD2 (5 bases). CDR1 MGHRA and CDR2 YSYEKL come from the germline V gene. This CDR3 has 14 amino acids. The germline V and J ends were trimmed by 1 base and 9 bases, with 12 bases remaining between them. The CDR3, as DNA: TGCGCCAGCAGCCAAGTCGAACCTAGCCGGGAGCTGTTTTTT. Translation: CASSQVEPSRELFF.

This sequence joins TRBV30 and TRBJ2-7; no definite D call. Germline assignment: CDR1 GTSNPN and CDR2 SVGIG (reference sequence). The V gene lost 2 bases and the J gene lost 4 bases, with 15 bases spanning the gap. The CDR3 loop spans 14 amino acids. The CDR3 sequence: CAWSTGPPRYEQYF. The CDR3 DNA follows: TGTGCCTGGAGTACCGGGCCCCCTAGGTACGAGCAGTACTTC.

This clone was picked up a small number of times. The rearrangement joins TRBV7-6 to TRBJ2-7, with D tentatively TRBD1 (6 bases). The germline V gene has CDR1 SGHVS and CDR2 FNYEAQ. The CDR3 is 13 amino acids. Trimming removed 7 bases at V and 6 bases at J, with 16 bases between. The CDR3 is CASTPGRGSEQYF. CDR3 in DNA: TGTGCCAGCACCCCGGGCAGGGGATCCGAGCAGTACTTC.

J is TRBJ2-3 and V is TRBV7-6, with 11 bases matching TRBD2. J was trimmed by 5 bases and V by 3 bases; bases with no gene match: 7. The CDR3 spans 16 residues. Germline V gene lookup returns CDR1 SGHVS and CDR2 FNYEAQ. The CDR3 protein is CASSLVAGGPLDTQYF. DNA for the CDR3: TGTGCCAGCAGCTTGGTAGCGGGAGGGCCCTTAGATACGCAGTATTTT.

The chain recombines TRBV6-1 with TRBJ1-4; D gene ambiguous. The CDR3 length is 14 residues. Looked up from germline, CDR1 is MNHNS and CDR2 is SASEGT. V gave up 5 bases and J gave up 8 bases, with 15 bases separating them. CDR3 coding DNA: TGTGCCAGCAGTTCCCGACCTCGAGACGAAAAACTGTTTTTT. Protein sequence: CASSSRPRDEKLFF.